These 32 T cell receptor beta chains share one sample of origin, sequenced in a study of CD8 T cells in ankylosing spondylitis. TCRdb processed the 5' RACE reads anew with MiXCR; each CDR3 protein has one entry. The profile shows approximately 300,000 distinct CDR3 sequences, roughly 20% of them singletons. The sequenced sample consisted of blood, either unsorted or a sorted T cell fraction (not recorded which). The receptors here all came from a male donor with ankylosing spondylitis or in good health (not recorded which).

The V and J genes are TRBV24-1 and TRBJ1-2; D is unresolved. Per germline, CDR1 KGHDR and CDR2 SFDVKD. This CDR3 has 11 residues. V lost 5 bases to trimming and J lost 5 bases, with 5 bases between them. The CDR3 DNA follows: TGTGCCACCAGTGGTCAGTATGGCTACACCTTC. Residues: CATSGQYGYTF.

The chain links TRBV2 to TRBJ1-2; weak D call: TRBD1 (5 bases). Germline values: CDR1 SNHLY, CDR2 FYNNEI. The CDR3 loop spans 14 amino acids. Trimming cost V 7 bases and J 2 bases, with 14 bases left between them. The CDR3 loop is CASTPGRGNYGYTF. Written as DNA, the CDR3 is TGTGCCAGCACCCCCGGACGGGGCAACTATGGCTACACCTTC.

This sequence joins TRBV20-1 and TRBJ1-2; TRBD1 matches at 8 bases. CDR1 is DFQATT and CDR2 is SNEGSKA in the germline V gene (reference sequence). The V and J ends lost 3 bases and 4 bases, in that order; junction bases with no gene match: 7. The CDR3 runs 14 residues. The CDR3 reads CSASRDRTFYGYTF. DNA for the CDR3: TGCAGTGCTAGTCGGGACAGGACGTTCTATGGCTACACCTTC.

V gene TRBV4-1 combines with J gene TRBJ2-3, with a tentative D call TRBD2 (6 bases). Germline CDR1 MGHRA, CDR2 YSYEKL. The V gene lost 0 bases and the J gene lost 6 bases, with 7 bases spanning the gap. The length of the CDR3 is 13 residues. The CDR3 sequence: CASSQDGGDTQYF. DNA for the CDR3: TGCGCCAGCAGCCAAGACGGGGGTGATACGCAGTATTTT.

This rearrangement joins TRBV29-1 to TRBJ2-1; D possibly corresponds to TRBD2 (6 bases). CDR1 is SQVTM, CDR2 ANQGSEA, per germline. Trimming left V 4 bases short and J 6 bases short, with 25 bases between. The CDR3 runs to 17 residues. CDR3 loop: CSVVFSLLADRLNEQFF. The CDR3 nucleotides are TGCAGCGTTGTTTTTTCGTTACTAGCAGACCGTCTCAATGAGCAGTTCTTC.

This clonotype was detected a few times. The chain recombines TRBV5-4 with TRBJ2-3; 10 bases agree with TRBD2. The CDR3 extends over 15 amino acids. Germline V gives CDR1 SGHNT, CDR2 YYREEE (reference sequence). V lost 3 bases, J lost 5 bases, and 6 bases stayed unmatched. The CDR3 spells CASSSLAGEGDTQYF. The CDR3 DNA is TGTGCCAGCAGCTCCCTAGCGGGGGAGGGAGATACGCAGTATTTT.

V and J are TRBV15 and TRBJ1-6; D is unclear. V gave up 6 bases and J gave up 10 bases, with 16 bases separating them. The CDR3 consists of 14 residues. CDR1 and CDR2 (germline): LNHNV, YYDKDF (reference sequence). CDR3 sequence reads: CATRIRALDSPLHF. The CDR3 region has the DNA TGTGCCACCAGAATCCGGGCCCTCGACTCACCCCTCCACTTT.

In its sample, this clonotype was seen many times. The V call is TRBV4-1, the J call TRBJ2-1; D remains unclear. The CDR3 length is 12 residues. Trimming shortened V by 0 bases and J by 9 bases, and 6 bases separated the two germline ends. In germline, CDR1 is MGHRA, CDR2 YSYEKL. CDR3 nucleotide sequence: TGCGCCAGCAGCCAAGATGGCAGTGAGCAGTTCTTC. Translating it yields CASSQDGSEQFF.

This clonotype appeared many times. The chain joins TRBV3-1 to TRBJ1-1; D not resolved. This CDR3 is 14 amino acids long. Germline CDR1 reads LGHDT; CDR2 reads YNNKEL (reference sequence). Trimming stripped 1 base from V and 7 bases from J, with 13 bases between. In DNA, the CDR3 is TGTGCCAGCAGCCAAGGTTGGGCGAGGGATGAAGCTTTCTTT. It translates to CASSQGWARDEAFF.

This clonotype was counted a few times. The chain carries TRBV12-3 or TRBV12-4 and TRBJ2-1, with 10 bases lining up with TRBD2. The CDR3 consists of 14 residues. V was clipped by 5 bases and J by 10 bases; unmatched bases: 8. The CDR3 loop reads CASSLSGGAWEQFF. In DNA form, the CDR3 reads TGTGCCAGCAGTCTCAGCGGGGGGGCCTGGGAGCAGTTCTTC.

The chain has TRBV5-1 and TRBJ2-3; TRBD2 might be the D (5 bases). Per the germline V gene, CDR1 is SGHRS and CDR2 is YFSETQ. This CDR3 has 15 residues. V was pared by 4 bases and J by 6 bases, with 18 bases between. Here the CDR3 reads CASSPPSSPPDTQYF. As DNA, the CDR3 is TGCGCCAGCAGCCCGCCCTCTAGCCCGCCGGATACGCAGTATTTT. Variable domain in full (rest from reference TRBV5-1 and TRBJ2-3): KAGVTQTPRYLIKTRGQQVTLSCSPISGHRSVSWYQQTPGQGLQFLFEYFSETQRNKGNFPGRFSGRQFSNSRSEMNVSTLELGDSALYLCASSPPSSPPDTQYFGPGTRLTVL.

The V gene is TRBV5-1, the J gene TRBJ2-3; no firm D call. CDR1 is SGHRS and CDR2 is YFSETQ in the germline V gene. V was trimmed by 2 bases and J by 0 bases, leaving 28 bases between them. The CDR3 consists of 21 residues. The CDR3 sequence: CASSLSLGFRVGALSTDTQYF. As DNA, the CDR3 is TGCGCCAGCAGCTTATCTCTGGGGTTTCGTGTCGGAGCGCTAAGCACAGATACGCAGTATTTT.

This clonotype has more than one count but fewer than ten. The rearrangement links TRBV29-1 to TRBJ2-1, with 10 bases matching TRBD2. The CDR3 has 12 amino acids. Losses at the gene ends were 7 bases for V and 7 bases for J; bases not matched to a gene: 4. Germline assignment: CDR1 SQVTM and CDR2 ANQGSEA. The CDR3 nucleotides are TGCAGCGCATCACTAGCGGGGAATGAGCAGTTCTTC. It translates to CSASLAGNEQFF.

The chain has TRBV4-1 and TRBJ1-2; the D gene is possibly TRBD1 (5 bases). Per germline, CDR1 MGHRA and CDR2 YSYEKL. CDR3 length equals 16 residues. Trimming stripped 4 bases from V and 2 bases from J, with 17 bases between. The CDR3 DNA reads as TGCGCCAGCAGCCTCGGGACGGCGGGCCCAAACTATGGCTACACCTTC. Protein sequence: CASSLGTAGPNYGYTF.

This clonotype was observed at least ten times. The genes are TRBV11-2 and TRBJ2-7; D not resolved. The length of the CDR3 is 15 residues. Trimming took off 0 bases at V and 4 bases at J, with 13 bases between the two ends. Germline CDR1 is SGHAT and CDR2 is FQNNGV. CDR3 in DNA: TGTGCCAGCAGCTTAGATCGCCAGACCTTTTACGAGCAGTACGTC. Its protein is CASSLDRQTFYEQYV.

This clonotype was recorded a few times. J is TRBJ2-1 and V is TRBV7-3, with a tentative D call TRBD2 (5 bases). The CDR3 totals 15 residues. V gave up 1 base and J gave up 0 bases, with 7 bases separating them. Germline V lookup: CDR1 SGHTA, CDR2 FQGTGA. The CDR3 sequence is CASSLRESSYNEQFF. The CDR3 DNA reads TGTGCCAGCAGCTTAAGGGAGAGCTCCTACAATGAGCAGTTCTTC.

This clonotype has at least ten counts. V usage is TRBV3-1 and J usage is TRBJ2-2, with D perhaps matching TRBD1 (6 bases). Per germline, CDR1 LGHDT and CDR2 YNNKEL (reference sequence). This CDR3 has 14 residues. Trimming stripped 8 bases from V and 1 base from J, with 11 bases between. CDR3 bases: TGTGCCAGCCGATCGACAGGGAACACCGGGGAGCTGTTTTTT. It translates to CASRSTGNTGELFF.

The chain joins TRBV20-1 to TRBJ2-7; weak D call: TRBD2 (6 bases). CDR3 length equals 13 residues. CDR1 is DFQATT and CDR2 is SNEGSKA in the germline V gene (reference sequence). V lost 5 bases and J lost 0, with 11 bases in between. This chain's CDR3 is CSARPSVSYEQYV. CDR3 nucleotides: TGCAGTGCTCGACCTAGCGTCTCCTACGAGCAGTACGTC.

This clonotype has only one observation. One end of the junction fails to match germline, which may point to a read error. The J gene is TRBJ2-2, the V gene TRBV12-3 or TRBV12-4; TRBD1 matches 10 bases. The CDR3 is 19 residues long. The CDR3 region is CAISSIGQGGYASTGELFF. The DNA for the CDR3 is TGTGCCATCAGTTCGATCGGACAGGGGGGATACGCGAGCACCGGGGAGCTGTTTTTT.

This clonotype has more than one count but fewer than ten. The chain has TRBV20-1 and TRBJ1-1; D not resolved. The CDR3 has 12 amino acids. Germline CDR1 and CDR2: DFQATT and SNEGSKA (reference sequence). V gave up 6 bases and J gave up 1 base, with 9 bases separating them. This chain's CDR3 is CSAFTPNTEAFF. The CDR3 coding sequence is TGCAGTGCGTTCACACCGAACACTGAAGCTTTCTTT.

The V and J genes are TRBV7-2 and TRBJ1-2, with D unclear. The CDR3 has 12 residues. Per the germline V gene, CDR1 is SGHTA and CDR2 is FQGNSA. Trimming left V 1 base short and J 8 bases short, with 8 bases between. CDR3 protein: CASSLDYTGYTF. The CDR3 DNA reads TGTGCCAGCAGCTTAGATTACACGGGCTACACCTTC.

This clonotype was seen ten or more times. The gene calls are TRBV28 and TRBJ2-2; D is possibly TRBD2 (5 bases). Looked up from germline, CDR1 is MDHEN and CDR2 is SYDVKM. V gave up 6 bases and J gave up 13 bases, with 24 bases separating them. This CDR3 is 15 amino acids long. CDR3 DNA sequence: TGTGCCAGCAGCCGCCCCCCAGGAGGAGGTTGGGCGCTGTTTTTT. It specifies CASSRPPGGGWALFF.

The chain is built from TRBV2 and TRBJ1-4; D remains unclear. The CDR3 sequence is 14 residues long. In germline, CDR1 is SNHLY, CDR2 FYNNEI. The ends were cut back, 5 bases at V and 6 bases at J, with 13 bases in the middle. In nucleotides, the CDR3 is TGTGCCAGCAGTACCCTTCGAAGGGATGAAAAACTGTTTTTT. Its translation: CASSTLRRDEKLFF.

The chain recombines TRBV28 with TRBJ2-7, with D tentatively TRBD2 (6 bases). Trimming took off 5 bases at V and 0 bases at J, with 17 bases between the two ends. CDR1 and CDR2 from the germline V gene are MDHEN and SYDVKM. The length of the CDR3 is 16 residues. CDR3 nucleotides: TGTGCCAGCAGTGGACCCGGGACTGGGAGCTCCTACGAGCAGTACGTC. The encoded protein is CASSGPGTGSSYEQYV.

This clonotype has only a few counts. This chain joins TRBV7-3 and TRBJ2-2; possible D gene TRBD1, 6 bases. The germline V gene has CDR1 SGHTA and CDR2 FQGTGA. The CDR3 runs 20 residues. V was clipped by 5 bases and J by 0 bases, with 25 bases between them. CDR3 residues: CASSRSPALPGHPNTGELFF. CDR3 DNA: TGTGCCAGCAGCAGAAGCCCCGCCTTGCCGGGACACCCGAACACCGGGGAGCTGTTTTTT.

This clonotype was detected only a few times. The V and J genes are TRBV27 and TRBJ2-3; no reliable D call. V lost 0 bases and J lost 6, with 10 bases in between. The germline gives CDR1 MNHEY, CDR2 SMNVEV (reference sequence). The CDR3 is made up of 14 amino acids. The CDR3 spells CASSLSVLTDTQYF. The CDR3 DNA follows: TGTGCCAGCAGTTTATCGGTATTGACGGATACGCAGTATTTT.

The chain is built from TRBV24-1 and TRBJ2-3, with TRBD2 matching 11 bases. V lost 0 bases to trimming and J lost 0 bases; unmatched junction nucleotides: 4. The germline gives CDR1 KGHDR, CDR2 SFDVKD. The CDR3 totals 18 residues. The CDR3 protein is CATSDLRLAGSSTDTQYF. CDR3 sequence (DNA): TGTGCCACCAGTGATTTGCGACTAGCGGGGTCCAGCACAGATACGCAGTATTTT.

The chain carries TRBV24-1 and TRBJ1-1; D is uncertain. Deletions cut 3 bases from V and 6 bases from J, with 16 bases between. The CDR3 totals 15 residues. Germline CDR1 and CDR2: KGHDR and SFDVKD. CDR3 amino acids: CATSDSRRGFPEAFF. CDR3 coding DNA: TGTGCCACCAGTGATAGTCGACGAGGATTTCCTGAAGCTTTCTTT.

This chain connects TRBV12-3 or TRBV12-4 to TRBJ1-2; D is unclear. V was cut by 6 bases and J by 8 bases, with 19 bases left in between. The length of the CDR3 is 14 residues. CDR3 region: CASRYDSSGLGYTF. The CDR3 bases are TGTGCCAGCAGATACGACTCGTCGGGGTTGGGCTACACCTTC.

The chain joins TRBV28 to TRBJ2-4; the D gene is possibly TRBD2 (6 bases). The CDR3 loop spans 14 amino acids. The germline CDR1 and CDR2 sequences are MDHEN and SYDVKM. Trimming stripped 5 bases from V and 8 bases from J, with 16 bases between. The CDR3 sequence: CASSLPGEADIQYF. The CDR3 DNA reads as TGTGCCAGCAGTCTTCCCGGGGAGGCGGACATTCAGTACTTC.

The chain carries TRBV20-1 and TRBJ2-3, with TRBD2 matching 11 bases. J was trimmed by 2 bases and V by 8 bases; bases with no gene match: 3. Germline V gives CDR1 DFQATT, CDR2 SNEGSKA (reference sequence). The CDR3 has 13 amino acids. The CDR3 region has the DNA TGCAGTACGGGACTAGCGGTCACAGATACGCAGTATTTT. Translated, it gives CSTGLAVTDTQYF.

V gene TRBV12-3 or TRBV12-4 combines with J gene TRBJ2-1; possible D gene TRBD2, 5 bases. The CDR3 covers 13 residues. V was cut by 8 bases and J by 7 bases, with 15 bases left in between. The CDR3 DNA reads TGTGCCAGCGAGTTTGCCCGCGGGAATGAGCAGTTCTTC. It codes for CASEFARGNEQFF.